What follows is one TCR beta chain and its context. The data were obtained in a study of blood T cell repertoires in COVID-19. Study as a whole: Sites in the United States, Italy and Spain provided acute and convalescent COVID-19 samples. PBMCs, B-cell-depleted T cells, or T cells provided the cDNA or gDNA that made up the material.

This CDR3 has 14 residues. Trimming shortened V by 1 base and J by 3 bases, and 8 bases separated the two germline ends. Germline V gene data show CDR1 as SGHNT and CDR2 as YYREEE (reference sequence). Profiling relied on immunoSEQ multiplex PCR, and the TCRdb table lists in-frame clones only, not all of them. The table shows some 150,000 clones, with 60% to 85% occurring only once. Sequencing input: peripheral blood. The rearrangement joins TRBV5-4 to TRBJ2-1; possibly TRBD2 for D (5 bases). This sequence was found in a man in his fifties or sixties with active or convalescent COVID-19. CDR3 amino acids: CASSLPEDYNEQFF. CDR3 in DNA: TGTGCCAGCAGCTTGCCGGAGGACTACAATGAGCAGTTCTTC. Supplemented by reference TRBV5-4 and TRBJ2-1, the full variable domain reads ETGVTQSPTHLIKTRGQQVTLRCSSQSGHNTVSWYQQALGQGPQFIFQYYREEENGRGNFPPRFSGLQFPNYSSELNVNALELDDSALYLCASSLPEDYNEQFFGPGTRLTVL.